This entry features one T cell receptor (beta chain) sequence. Its antigen is not identified. Other DNA sequences from this sample encode an identical CDR3 as well. Trimming took 0 bases from V and 3 from J; bases not matched to a gene: 0. CDR3 length: 14 residues. The germline gives CDR1 MNHEY, CDR2 SVGAGI. The study ran its PCR with 60 Vbeta and 13 Jbeta primers. Sequencing used immunoSEQ multiplex PCR; TCRdb keeps in-frame clones, though not all of them. The table has some 200,000 clones, roughly four fifths seen once. The data are from a study of cytomegalovirus exposure and HLA in healthy donors. Study at large: From some 180 million T cells, an earlier analysis saw roughly 110 million unique TCR beta sequences. Study-wide results and caveats: Data from an earlier analysis indicated that most TCR beta V segments were productive either about 87% or about 30% of the time. Some public TCRs appeared in many individuals, while most sequences were rare.

The sample was PBMCs. V gene TRBV6-5 combines with J gene TRBJ2-7, with TRBD1 matching over 9 bases. This receptor was identified in a woman aged 50 to 60 in good health and CMV-seropositive. Written as DNA, the CDR3 is TGTGCCAGCAGTTACTCGGGACAGGGCTACGAGCAGTACTTC. This sequence encodes CASSYSGQGYEQYF.